These 31 T cell receptor beta chains were all obtained from the same sample, sequenced in a study of blood T cell repertoires in COVID-19. The method was immunoSEQ multiplex PCR; TCRdb's version includes in-frame clones alone and lacks a portion of them. The sample includes 70,000 to 95,000 clones, just over 85% of them seen just once. The sample taken for sequencing was peripheral blood. The source of these receptors is a woman older than 75 with acute or convalescent COVID-19.

The genes are TRBV6-2 or TRBV6-3 and TRBJ1-5; D remains ambiguous. The CDR3 runs 13 residues. In germline, CDR1 is MNHEY, CDR2 SVGEGT. Trimming shortened V by 2 bases and J by 6 bases, and 8 bases separated the two germline ends. CDR3 nucleotides: TGTGCCAGCAGTTACGCGGTCACTCAGCCCCAGCATTTT. Encoded protein: CASSYAVTQPQHF.

This clone was seen a few times. This rearrangement joins TRBV7-3 to TRBJ2-1, with 8 bases that match TRBD2. V was clipped by 5 bases and J by 2 bases; unmatched bases: 5. The CDR3 extends over 15 amino acids. The germline gives CDR1 SGHTA, CDR2 FQGTGA. The DNA for the CDR3 is TGTGCCAGCAGCCCCCTAGCGGGTCCCTACAATGAGCAGTTCTTC. This encodes CASSPLAGPYNEQFF.

The J gene is TRBJ2-5, the V gene TRBV19, with a weak D call TRBD1 (6 bases). Trimming removed 5 bases at V and 5 bases at J, with 15 bases between. Per the germline V gene, CDR1 is LNHDA and CDR2 is SQIVND (reference sequence). This CDR3 comprises 14 residues. CDR3 nucleotides: TGTGCCAGTAGTGCGATAGGACAGTGGGAGACCCAGTACTTC. This codes for CASSAIGQWETQYF.

The chain carries TRBV5-4 and TRBJ2-1; tentatively, D is TRBD2 (6 bases). Per the germline V gene, CDR1 is SGHNT and CDR2 is YYREEE (reference sequence). The CDR3 extends over 15 amino acids. V lost 2 bases, J lost 2 bases, and 11 bases lay in between. The CDR3 protein is CASSFRDSPYNEQFF. As DNA, the CDR3 is TGTGCCAGCAGCTTCCGGGACTCTCCCTACAATGAGCAGTTCTTC. The full variable domain, in which reference TRBV5-4 and TRBJ2-1 provide the parts outside the CDR3, is ETGVTQSPTHLIKTRGQQVTLRCSSQSGHNTVSWYQQALGQGPQFIFQYYREEENGRGNFPPRFSGLQFPNYSSELNVNALELDDSALYLCASSFRDSPYNEQFFGPGTRLTVL.

The J gene is TRBJ1-2, the V gene TRBV29-1; D is unresolved. Germline assignment: CDR1 SQVTM and CDR2 ANQGSEA. The CDR3 extends over 15 amino acids. The V end was cut by 2 bases, the J end by 2 bases, with 15 bases between. The CDR3 DNA is TGCAGCGTTGAACGGTCCAGGCGGGGAAACTATGGCTACACCTTC. Amino acid sequence: CSVERSRRGNYGYTF.

The chain carries TRBV5-1 and TRBJ2-1, with 15 bases identical to TRBD2. Germline-derived CDR1 and CDR2 are SGHRS and YFSETQ. V was pared by 0 bases and J by 7 bases, with 2 bases of the junction left unmatched. The CDR3 is made up of 16 amino acids. The CDR3 region has the DNA TGCGCCAGCAGCTTGGAAGGGACTAGCGGGAGGAATGAGCAGTTCTTC. This codes for CASSLEGTSGRNEQFF. Combining the CDR3 with reference TRBV5-1 and TRBJ2-1 gives the whole variable domain KAGVTQTPRYLIKTRGQQVTLSCSPISGHRSVSWYQQTPGQGLQFLFEYFSETQRNKGNFPGRFSGRQFSNSRSEMNVSTLELGDSALYLCASSLEGTSGRNEQFFGPGTRLTVL.

The V and J genes are TRBV3-1 (or the pseudogene TRBV3-2) and TRBJ1-1; D may be TRBD1 (5 bases). The V gene lost 7 bases and the J gene lost 1 base, with 13 bases spanning the gap. The V gene's germline CDR1 is LGHDT and CDR2 YNNKEL (reference sequence). The CDR3 consists of 14 residues. Here the CDR3 DNA reads TGTGCCAGCAATCAGTTGGACACGAACACTGAAGCTTTCTTT. Protein sequence: CASNQLDTNTEAFF.

The rearrangement uses TRBV11-1 and TRBJ1-2; the match to TRBD1 covers 7 bases. The length of the CDR3 is 14 residues. Germline V gene lookup returns CDR1 SGHAT and CDR2 FQDESV (reference sequence). With V trimmed by 4 bases and J by 0 bases, 2 bases remained unmatched. This chain's CDR3 is CASSSGTANYGYTF. In DNA form, the CDR3 reads TGTGCCAGCAGCTCGGGGACAGCTAACTATGGCTACACCTTC. Using reference TRBV11-1 and TRBJ1-2 for the parts outside the CDR3, the full variable domain is EAEVAQSPRYKITEKSQAVAFWCDPISGHATLYWYRQILGQGPELLVQFQDESVVDDSQLPKDRFSAERLKGVDSTLKIQPAELGDSAMYLCASSSGTANYGYTFGSGTRLTVV.

The chain is built from TRBV2 and TRBJ1-2; 9 nucleotides match TRBD1. CDR1 is SNHLY and CDR2 is FYNNEI in the germline V gene. This CDR3 region has 14 residues. J gave up 3 bases and V 7 bases, and 6 bases lay outside the gene matches. The CDR3 loop is CASMRTGVDYGYTF. The CDR3 DNA reads as TGTGCCAGCATGAGGACAGGGGTCGACTATGGCTACACCTTC. Full variable domain (outside the CDR3, taken from reference TRBV2 and TRBJ1-2): EPEVTQTPSHQVTQMGQEVILRCVPISNHLYFYWYRQILGQKVEFLVSFYNNEISEKSEIFDDQFSVERPDGSNFTLKIRSTKLEDSAMYFCASMRTGVDYGYTFGSGTRLTVV.

The chain links TRBV11-3 to TRBJ2-3; D is unclear. The CDR3 loop spans 15 amino acids. Germline CDR1 SGHNT, CDR2 YENEEA. V was pared by 3 bases and J by 0 bases, with 10 bases between. CDR3 DNA sequence: TGTGCCAGCAGCTTGGGCAGGTCTAGCACAGATACGCAGTATTTT. Its translation: CASSLGRSSTDTQYF.

The chain uses TRBV18 and TRBJ1-5; TRBD1 matches at 8 bases. The CDR3 loop spans 16 amino acids. Germline V gene data show CDR1 as KGHSH and CDR2 as LQKENI. V dropped 4 bases and J dropped 5; count of bases not matched to a gene: 10. The CDR3 coding sequence is TGTGCCAGCTCACGTCCCGACACAGGGGGTTATCAGCCCCAGCATTTT. Protein: CASSRPDTGGYQPQHF.

The rearrangement joins TRBV2 to TRBJ2-3; 9 bases are shared with TRBD2. Germline V gene lookup returns CDR1 SNHLY and CDR2 FYNNEI. This CDR3 contains 13 residues. Unmatched junction bases numbered 2, after V lost 7 bases and J lost 3 bases. DNA of the CDR3: TGTGCCAGCACCCTAGCGGGAACAGATACGCAGTATTTT. It codes for CASTLAGTDTQYF.

CDR3 loop: CASSRTGRRDTYEQYF. The CDR3 DNA sequence: TGTGCCAGCAGTAGGACTGGTCGACGGGACACCTACGAGCAGTACTTC. The J gene is TRBJ2-7, the V gene TRBV7-2, with a possible D match to TRBD1 (6 bases). The CDR3 spans 16 residues. V lost 6 bases and J lost 2, with 20 bases in between. Germline V gene lookup returns CDR1 SGHTA and CDR2 FQGNSA.

This chain connects TRBV10-2 to TRBJ2-3; 9 bases map to TRBD2. The germline V gene has CDR1 WSHSY and CDR2 SAAADI. The CDR3 contains 16 residues. V was clipped by 6 bases and J by 1 base; unmatched bases: 8. The CDR3 protein is CASRSSGAKRTDTQYF. The CDR3 nucleotides read TGCGCCAGCAGATCTAGCGGGGCCAAACGCACAGATACGCAGTATTTT.

This chain uses TRBV5-1 with TRBJ2-3, with 15 nucleotides matching TRBD2. The V segment lost 3 bases and the J segment 3 bases; nucleotides outside the gene matches: 14. The CDR3 totals 20 residues. CDR1 and CDR2 (germline): SGHRS, YFSETQ. The CDR3 sequence is CASSWAGTSGGPSSTDTQYF. The CDR3 DNA sequence: TGCGCCAGCAGCTGGGCCGGGACTAGCGGGGGGCCCAGTTCGACAGATACGCAGTATTTT.

The rearrangement joins TRBV7-9 to TRBJ1-1; 8 positions match TRBD1. V lost 9 bases to trimming and J lost 5 bases; unmatched junction nucleotides: 8. The CDR3 is 13 residues long. The germline gives CDR1 SEHNR, CDR2 FQNEAQ (reference sequence). In nucleotides, the CDR3 is TGTGCCAGTATTCAGGGGGCTAAAACTGAAGCTTTCTTT. Translated, it gives CASIQGAKTEAFF.

CDR3 in amino acids: CASSLQGRNTEAFF. CDR3 sequence (DNA): TGTGCCAGCAGCTTACAGGGGAGGAACACTGAAGCTTTCTTT. This chain joins TRBV5-4 and TRBJ1-1, with 7 bases aligning to TRBD1. Unmatched junction bases numbered 2, after V lost 2 bases and J lost 1 base. Per germline, CDR1 SGHNT and CDR2 YYREEE (reference sequence). CDR3 length equals 14 residues.

The DNA for the CDR3 is TGCGCCAGCAGCCTCACCATCGGACAGGGGGGCAATCAGCCCCAGCATTTT. It encodes CASSLTIGQGGNQPQHF. This chain links TRBV4-3 with TRBJ1-5; 10 bases agree with TRBD1. The CDR3 is 17 amino acids. CDR1 is LGHNA, CDR2 YSLEER, per germline. The J segment lost 2 bases and the V segment lost 4 bases, leaving 8 bases of the junction unmatched.

The chain uses TRBV4-2 and TRBJ2-7; tentatively, D is TRBD2 (6 bases). V was cut by 0 bases and J by 3 bases, with 12 bases left in between. The CDR3 is 15 amino acids. CDR1 is LGHNA, CDR2 YNFKEQ, per germline. The DNA for the CDR3 is TGTGCCAGCAGCCAAGAGGTGGGACTGAACTACGAGCAGTACTTC. Its translation is CASSQEVGLNYEQYF.

This chain links TRBV4-1 with TRBJ2-3, with 13 nucleotides matching TRBD2. With V trimmed by 6 bases and J by 4 bases, 4 bases remained unmatched. CDR1 is MGHRA, CDR2 YSYEKL, per germline. The CDR3 contains 15 residues. The DNA of the CDR3 is TGCGCCAGCAGACTTACTAGCGGGGGGGCAGATACGCAGTATTTT. It yields the protein CASRLTSGGADTQYF.

The CDR3: CASSPLSARTGSTDTQYF. The CDR3 nucleotides read TGTGCCAGCTCACCACTGTCCGCCCGGACAGGGAGCACAGATACGCAGTATTTT. The genes are TRBV18 and TRBJ2-3; 8 positions match TRBD1. Germline CDR1 is KGHSH and CDR2 is LQKENI. The CDR3 loop spans 18 amino acids. The junction had 9 bases not matched to a gene; V was cut back by 1 base and J by 0 bases.

V usage is TRBV18 and J usage is TRBJ2-3; D is unresolved. V shed 4 bases and J shed 5 bases, with 7 bases lying between them. Germline assignment: CDR1 KGHSH and CDR2 LQKENI. CDR3 size: 12 residues. The CDR3 sequence: CASSLQLDTQYF. The CDR3 DNA sequence: TGTGCCAGCTCACTTCAACTAGATACGCAGTATTTT.

Regarding this clone: Other nucleotide sequences in the sample specify the same CDR3. The CDR3 reads CASSPDSNYGYTF. The CDR3 bases are TGTGCCAGCTCACCAGACAGCAACTATGGCTACACCTTC. The V and J genes are TRBV18 and TRBJ1-2; tentative D call: TRBD1 (5 bases). CDR1 is KGHSH, CDR2 LQKENI, per germline. The ends were cut back, 2 bases at V and 2 bases at J, with 6 bases in the middle. The CDR3 sequence is 13 residues long.

The V call is TRBV6-5, the J call TRBJ1-1, with D maybe TRBD1 (5 bases). V lost 4 bases and J lost 3, with 12 bases in between. The CDR3 loop spans 14 amino acids. Germline assignment: CDR1 MNHEY and CDR2 SVGAGI. The CDR3 here is CASSFGAGHTEAFF. CDR3 nucleotides: TGTGCCAGCAGTTTTGGCGCGGGGCACACTGAAGCTTTCTTT.

V is TRBV2 and J is TRBJ2-5; 12 bases fit TRBD2. The trim removed 5 bases at V and 10 bases at J, leaving 14 bases unmatched. CDR1 SNHLY and CDR2 FYNNEI come from the germline V gene. The CDR3 is 16 amino acids. CDR3 coding DNA: TGTGCCAGCAGTAAAGAACTAGCGGGGGGCGACGGGGACCAGTACTTC. Protein sequence: CASSKELAGGDGDQYF.

The chain recombines TRBV18 with TRBJ1-2, with D unclear. The CDR3 length is 14 residues. Germline CDR1 is KGHSH and CDR2 is LQKENI. Trimming left V 3 bases short and J 2 bases short, with 10 bases between. CDR3 protein: CASSPWSANYGYTF. In DNA form, the CDR3 reads TGTGCCAGCTCACCTTGGAGTGCCAACTATGGCTACACCTTC.

The CDR3, as DNA: TGTGCCTGGAGTGTGGGTGAGGTTGGCTACACCTTC. It codes for CAWSVGEVGYTF. The V call is TRBV30, the J call TRBJ1-2; D is uncertain. The CDR3 contains 12 residues. Germline values: CDR1 GTSNPN, CDR2 SVGIG (reference sequence). Trimming removed 0 bases at V and 7 bases at J, with 9 bases between.

This rearrangement joins TRBV7-2 to TRBJ2-7; the D gene is possibly TRBD2 (7 bases). Germline CDR1 SGHTA, CDR2 FQGNSA. V shed 0 bases and J shed 7 bases, with 13 bases lying between them. The CDR3 is made up of 14 amino acids. CDR3 sequence: CASSLARGAEEQYF. CDR3 nucleotides: TGTGCCAGCAGCTTAGCTCGGGGGGCTGAGGAGCAGTACTTC.

The chain carries TRBV5-1 and TRBJ2-7; D possibly corresponds to TRBD1 (5 bases). Germline V gives CDR1 SGHRS, CDR2 YFSETQ. There are 14 residues in the CDR3. V was clipped by 0 bases and J by 2 bases, with 9 bases between them. The CDR3, as DNA: TGCGCCAGCAGCTTGGAACAGGAGCCCTACGAGCAGTACTTC. Protein: CASSLEQEPYEQYF.

The rearrangement uses TRBV7-2 and TRBJ2-5; D call uncertain. V gave up 2 bases and J gave up 2 bases, with 6 bases separating them. This CDR3 is built from 13 residues. The germline V gene encodes CDR1 SGHTA and CDR2 FQGNSA. The CDR3 DNA is TGTGCCAGCAGCTTAATTTCACAAGAGACCCAGTACTTC. Its protein is CASSLISQETQYF.

The chain has TRBV5-1 and TRBJ2-7, with D tentatively TRBD1 (6 bases). The CDR3 runs 14 residues. Germline assignment: CDR1 SGHRS and CDR2 YFSETQ. The V end lost 7 bases, the J end lost 0 bases, and 14 bases lay between the germline ends. Here the CDR3 reads CASRDIPSSYEQYF. CDR3 in DNA: TGCGCCAGCCGGGACATCCCAAGCTCCTACGAGCAGTACTTC.